What follows are 6 T cell receptor beta chains derived from one specimen sequenced in a study of blood T cell repertoires in COVID-19. Clones were read by immunoSEQ multiplex PCR, and TCRdb kept only the in-frame ones, dropping some. The table lists about 200,000 clones, about 86% of them singletons, with 7.5% in the top ten. The sequenced sample was PBMCs or T cells enriched from blood (not recorded which). The receptors here all came from a man aged 35-49 years who had recovered from COVID-19.

This rearrangement joins TRBV4-1 to TRBJ1-4; D is ambiguous. Germline lookup yields CDR1 MGHRA and CDR2 YSYEKL. V was clipped by 0 bases and J by 4 bases, with 9 bases between them. The CDR3 is 15 residues long. The CDR3 reads CASSQDEGHNEKLFF. The CDR3 coding sequence is TGCGCCAGCAGCCAAGATGAGGGTCATAATGAAAAACTGTTTTTT.

The rearrangement joins TRBV7-9 to TRBJ2-7, with 7 bases matching TRBD2. V gave up 0 bases and J gave up 7 bases; unmatched junction bases: 6. The CDR3 totals 14 residues. CDR1 and CDR2 from the germline V gene are SEHNR and FQNEAQ (reference sequence). The CDR3 region is CASSLASSSGEQYF. The CDR3 DNA follows: TGTGCCAGCAGCTTAGCATCGAGTAGCGGGGAGCAGTACTTC.

This clone was observed a single time. The V gene is TRBV5-6, the J gene TRBJ1-4, with TRBD1 matching over 7 bases. This CDR3 spans 14 amino acids. Losses at the gene ends were 4 bases for V and 5 bases for J; bases not matched to a gene: 5. CDR1 and CDR2 (germline): SGHDT, YYEEEE. The CDR3 DNA reads as TGTGCCAGCAGCACCGGGACAGAAAATGAAAAACTGTTTTTT. Translation: CASSTGTENEKLFF.

This clone has only a few counts. The chain joins TRBV28 to TRBJ1-5, with TRBD1 as a possible D gene (5 bases). V was pared by 6 bases and J by 0 bases, with 12 bases between. The CDR3 consists of 15 residues. CDR1 and CDR2 (germline): MDHEN, SYDVKM. In DNA, the CDR3 is TGTGCCAGCAGACGACAGTACTATAGCAATCAGCCCCAGCATTTT. It specifies CASRRQYYSNQPQHF.

This clone was recorded once. At the DNA level, this CDR3 is encoded by other sequences in the same sample as well. The rearrangement uses TRBV5-1 and TRBJ2-3, with TRBD1 identical over 7 bases. This CDR3 is built from 14 residues. CDR1 is SGHRS, CDR2 YFSETQ, per germline. V lost 4 bases, J lost 1 base, and 3 bases stayed unmatched. CDR3 nucleotide sequence: TGCGCCAGCAGCCGGGACAGAGGCACAGATACGCAGTATTTT. As protein: CASSRDRGTDTQYF.

The gene calls are TRBV7-3 and TRBJ1-2; D unresolved. Trimming took off 2 bases at V and 3 bases at J, with 13 bases between the two ends. The CDR3 consists of 15 residues. The germline V gene has CDR1 SGHTA and CDR2 FQGTGA. DNA for the CDR3: TGTGCCAGCAGCTTAGGAGGCAGAGCGGACTATGGCTACACCTTC. Translated: CASSLGGRADYGYTF.